Shown below are 24 T cell receptor beta chains from a single sample sequenced in a study of cytomegalovirus exposure and HLA in healthy donors (dated by TCRdb to about 2017). Libraries were made using the immunoSEQ multiplex PCR assay. For the multiplex PCR, a mixture combining 60 forward primers for TCR Vbeta segments and 13 reverse primers for TCR Jbeta segments was used. The table was pulled from immuneACCESS by TCRdb, which kept in-frame rearrangements only. Such tables lose some clones; where checked, under half of the loss comes from unresolved V genes, and the rest has no known cause. In this sample the table shows some 130,000 clones, 55% to 75% of which occur a single time. The ten top clones hold roughly 1.6% of the sample. The source material was PBMCs. The receptors were sampled from a man aged 30 to 45 in good health and CMV-seropositive.

This clone was recorded a few times. V usage is TRBV5-5 and J usage is TRBJ2-1; D call uncertain. The V and J ends lost 4 bases and 5 bases respectively, with 19 bases between them. Germline CDR1 is SGHKS and CDR2 is YYEKEE (reference sequence). The CDR3 spans 16 residues. The CDR3 loop reads CASSHRSKRLNNEQFF. The CDR3 region has the DNA TGTGCCAGCAGCCATCGATCGAAGCGCCTCAACAATGAGCAGTTCTTC.

This sequence joins TRBV4-3 and TRBJ1-4; possibly TRBD1 for D (6 bases). This CDR3 is 15 amino acids long. Germline V gene data show CDR1 as LGHNA and CDR2 as YSLEER. Deletions cut 4 bases from V and 6 bases from J, with 15 bases between. The CDR3 here is CASSPKTGTHEKLFF. CDR3 in DNA: TGCGCCAGCAGCCCGAAAACTGGGACACATGAAAAACTGTTTTTT.

The chain recombines TRBV4-1 with TRBJ2-7; 7 positions match TRBD1. V lost 5 bases and J lost 0; bases outside the gene matches: 7. CDR3 size: 15 residues. The germline V gene has CDR1 MGHRA and CDR2 YSYEKL. CDR3 region: CASSEGQFSSYEQYF. CDR3 bases: TGCGCCAGCAGCGAGGGACAGTTCAGCTCCTACGAGCAGTACTTC.

The rearrangement joins TRBV5-1 to TRBJ1-4; D might be TRBD1 (6 bases). The CDR3 contains 14 residues. The V gene lost 7 bases and the J gene lost 3 bases, with 13 bases spanning the gap. Germline values: CDR1 SGHRS, CDR2 YFSETQ. The CDR3: CASGIDRPNEKLFF. The CDR3 bases are TGCGCCAGCGGGATAGACAGGCCTAATGAAAAACTGTTTTTT.

The rearrangement uses TRBV5-4 and TRBJ2-1; 11 nucleotides line up with TRBD2. Trimming took 0 bases from V and 7 from J; bases not matched to a gene: 6. CDR1 is SGHNT, CDR2 YYREEE, per germline (reference sequence). This CDR3 contains 16 residues. The CDR3 nucleotides are TGTGCCAGCAGCTTGGCCCGACTAGCGGGAACAAATGAGCAGTTCTTC. It encodes CASSLARLAGTNEQFF. Variable domain in full (rest from reference TRBV5-4 and TRBJ2-1): ETGVTQSPTHLIKTRGQQVTLRCSSQSGHNTVSWYQQALGQGPQFIFQYYREEENGRGNFPPRFSGLQFPNYSSELNVNALELDDSALYLCASSLARLAGTNEQFFGPGTRLTVL.

V gene TRBV9 combines with J gene TRBJ1-3; no firm D call. The germline V and J ends were trimmed by 0 bases and 8 bases, with 6 bases remaining between them. The CDR3 is made up of 12 amino acids. Germline CDR1 SGDLS, CDR2 YYNGEE. The chain's CDR3 is CASSVASDTIYF. In nucleotides, the CDR3 is TGTGCCAGCAGCGTAGCTTCGGACACCATATATTTT.

The table lists this clone with a count of one. V gene TRBV4-3 combines with J gene TRBJ2-7; 7 bases agree with TRBD1. V trimming: 5 bases; J trimming: 4 bases; junction bases outside the gene matches: 8. The CDR3 totals 14 residues. Germline CDR1 and CDR2: LGHNA and YSLEER. CDR3 bases: TGCGCCAGCAGCGGACCGGGACAGTCTTACGAGCAGTACTTC. Its translation: CASSGPGQSYEQYF.

This clone was seen only a few times. CDR3 sequence: CSVEATSFTEAFF. The CDR3 DNA follows: TGCAGCGTTGAAGCAACGAGCTTCACTGAAGCTTTCTTT. This chain links TRBV29-1 with TRBJ1-1; no firm D call. The CDR3 has 13 amino acids. CDR1 and CDR2 from the germline V gene are SQVTM and ANQGSEA. The V and J ends lost 1 base and 4 bases respectively, with 10 bases between them.

V usage is TRBV11-2 and J usage is TRBJ1-5; 8 bases map to TRBD1. Germline values: CDR1 SGHAT, CDR2 FQNNGV. This CDR3 region has 19 residues. Trimming at V came to 2 bases and at J to 5 bases, leaving 17 bases not matched to a gene. The CDR3 is CASSLYPARGLGIDQPQHF. In nucleotides, the CDR3 is TGTGCCAGCAGCTTATACCCCGCCAGGGGGCTAGGGATCGATCAGCCCCAGCATTTT.

V and J are TRBV5-8 and TRBJ1-4; TRBD1 matches 10 bases. The V gene end was trimmed by 4 bases and the J gene end by 7 bases; junction bases not matched to a gene: 10. The CDR3 contains 16 residues. Germline-derived CDR1 and CDR2 are SGHTS and YDEGEE. As DNA, the CDR3 is TGTGCCAGCAGCCCGACATGGACAGGGGGAGGTGAAAAACTGTTTTTT. It translates to CASSPTWTGGGEKLFF.

This clone was recorded a few times. The chain is built from TRBV15 and TRBJ2-7, with unresolved D. The V and J ends lost 0 bases and 2 bases respectively, with 2 bases between them. Germline CDR1 and CDR2: LNHNV and YYDKDF (reference sequence). CDR3 size: 12 residues. The CDR3 protein is CATSRDTYEQYF. The DNA of the CDR3 is TGTGCCACCAGCAGAGACACCTACGAGCAGTACTTC. The whole variable domain, remainder taken from reference TRBV15 and TRBJ2-7, is DAMVIQNPRYQVTQFGKPVTLSCSQTLNHNVMYWYQQKSSQAPKLLFHYYDKDFNNEADTPDNFQSRRPNTSFCFLDIRSPGLGDTAMYLCATSRDTYEQYFGPGTRLTVT.

The chain links TRBV5-6 to TRBJ2-3; possibly TRBD2 for D (5 bases). Germline CDR1 SGHDT, CDR2 YYEEEE. With 0 bases removed from V and 2 bases from J, the gap between germline ends came to 10 bases. The CDR3 length is 15 residues. The CDR3 protein is CASSLEDYSTDTQYF. For the CDR3, the DNA is TGTGCCAGCAGCTTGGAAGACTACTCCACAGATACGCAGTATTTT.

The rearrangement links TRBV28 to TRBJ2-1, with a tentative D call TRBD1 (6 bases). The CDR3 is 12 amino acids. Between the trimmed V and J ends, which lost 5 bases and 9 bases, there was a span of 11 bases. CDR1 and CDR2 (germline): MDHEN, SYDVKM. CDR3 DNA sequence: TGTGCCAGCAGTCCGACAGGCCCTGAGCAGTTCTTC. Translation: CASSPTGPEQFF.

The chain employs TRBV7-9 and TRBJ1-2, with D unresolved. Germline CDR1 is SEHNR and CDR2 is FQNEAQ (reference sequence). The CDR3 consists of 13 residues. V lost 5 bases, J lost 4 bases, and 11 bases lay in between. The CDR3 sequence: CASSPGSGYGYTF. Here the CDR3 DNA reads TGTGCCAGCAGCCCCGGGAGCGGCTATGGCTACACCTTC.

The chain links TRBV5-1 to TRBJ2-3; 7 nucleotides agree with TRBD2. Germline V gene lookup returns CDR1 SGHRS and CDR2 YFSETQ. The length of the CDR3 is 16 residues. V trimming: 1 base; J trimming: 3 bases; junction bases outside the gene matches: 8. The CDR3 DNA reads TGCGCCAGCAGCTTGCCGGGGACGGGGGGAACAGATACGCAGTATTTT. Protein: CASSLPGTGGTDTQYF.

The rearrangement uses TRBV19 and TRBJ2-5, with D uncertain. The CDR3 covers 11 residues. Trimming stripped 2 bases from V and 5 bases from J, with 3 bases between. The V gene's germline CDR1 is LNHDA and CDR2 SQIVND (reference sequence). The CDR3 nucleotides read TGTGCCAGTAGTATACGGGAGACCCAGTACTTC. Translation: CASSIRETQYF.

The V gene is TRBV29-1, the J gene TRBJ2-1, with 8 positions matching TRBD2. V lost 8 bases to trimming and J lost 4 bases; unmatched junction nucleotides: 10. Germline V gene data show CDR1 as SQVTM and CDR2 as ANQGSEA. The CDR3 is 14 residues long. The DNA of the CDR3 is TGCAGCACCGCCGGGGGGGCGGAGTACAATGAGCAGTTCTTC. This sequence encodes CSTAGGAEYNEQFF.

The J gene is TRBJ2-7, the V gene TRBV27, with D maybe TRBD2 (6 bases). V was clipped by 8 bases and J by 1 base, with 6 bases between them. The germline gives CDR1 MNHEY, CDR2 SMNVEV (reference sequence). The length of the CDR3 is 11 residues. The CDR3 nucleotides read TGTGCCAGCGGGGGGTCCTACGAGCAGTACTTC. The encoded protein is CASGGSYEQYF.

This clone was counted between two and nine times. The chain combines TRBV5-4 with TRBJ1-1; a weak D match, TRBD1 (5 bases). This CDR3 has 15 residues. Per germline, CDR1 SGHNT and CDR2 YYREEE (reference sequence). Trimming cost V 0 bases and J 1 base, with 10 bases left between them. The CDR3 is CASSLEVQGNTEAFF. The DNA of the CDR3 is TGTGCCAGCAGCTTGGAGGTTCAGGGGAACACTGAAGCTTTCTTT.

This clone has only a few counts. The rearrangement links TRBV2 to TRBJ2-7; possible D gene TRBD1, 6 bases. CDR3 length equals 14 residues. V was shortened by 7 bases and J by 3 bases, with 16 bases between the two germline ends. Germline V gene data show CDR1 as SNHLY and CDR2 as FYNNEI. CDR3 region: CASTSQDSDYEQYF. In DNA, the CDR3 is TGTGCCAGCACCTCCCAGGACAGCGACTACGAGCAGTACTTC.

The chain uses TRBV7-3 and TRBJ1-1; D gene uncertain. CDR1 SGHTA and CDR2 FQGTGA come from the germline V gene. The CDR3 loop spans 13 amino acids. Trimming took off 4 bases at V and 4 bases at J, with 10 bases between the two ends. CDR3 in DNA: TGTGCCAGCAGCTCGACGAGAGGCACTGAAGCTTTCTTT. Its protein is CASSSTRGTEAFF.

This chain joins TRBV6-6 and TRBJ2-5; tentatively, D is TRBD2 (5 bases). V gave up 5 bases and J gave up 1 base, with 11 bases separating them. Germline CDR1 and CDR2: MNHNY and SVGAGI (reference sequence). The CDR3 contains 14 residues. CDR3 amino acids: CASSNIASQETQYF. The DNA of the CDR3 is TGTGCCAGCAGTAACATAGCGTCCCAAGAGACCCAGTACTTC.

V is TRBV7-8 and J is TRBJ2-7, with 8 bases lining up with TRBD1. Germline loops: CDR1 SGHVS, CDR2 FQNEAQ. The CDR3 has 13 amino acids. With 5 bases clipped from V and 4 bases from J, the junction kept 4 bases outside the gene matches. The CDR3: CASSPGQVYEQYF. The DNA for the CDR3 is TGTGCCAGCAGCCCGGGACAGGTTTACGAGCAGTACTTC.

The genes are TRBV19 and TRBJ1-2; unclear D gene. Trimming pared 3 bases from V and 3 bases from J, leaving 11 bases between. The CDR3 covers 14 residues. The germline V gene encodes CDR1 LNHDA and CDR2 SQIVND (reference sequence). As DNA, the CDR3 is TGTGCCAGTAGTATGCAGGTTCTGGACTATGGCTACACCTTC. Its translation: CASSMQVLDYGYTF.